This record concerns one T cell receptor beta chain sequence. The data are from a study of shared T cell receptors in the human thymus. Clones were sequenced by immunoSEQ multiplex PCR, and TCRdb holds only the in-frame ones, with some missing. Of about 660,000 clones detected, 70% to 90% appear once; the ten largest clones hold 0.0094%. The length of the CDR3 is 18 residues. Germline trimming cut 3 bases from V and 0 bases from J; bases unmatched to any gene: 14. Looked up from germline, CDR1 is SGHRS and CDR2 is YFSETQ. This same sample was also part of a study on human thymus T cells. That paper adds: Corrective cardiac surgery supplied the resected thymus tissue.

The sequencing input was thymocytes. The V gene is TRBV5-1, the J gene TRBJ1-1, with 7 bases fitting TRBD1. This TCR derives from a boy younger than two with a congenital heart defect. The CDR3 DNA reads as TGCGCCAGCAGCTCAAAAGACAGGGAAAGAAATATGAACACTGAAGCTTTCTTT. Translation gives CASSSKDRERNMNTEAFF.